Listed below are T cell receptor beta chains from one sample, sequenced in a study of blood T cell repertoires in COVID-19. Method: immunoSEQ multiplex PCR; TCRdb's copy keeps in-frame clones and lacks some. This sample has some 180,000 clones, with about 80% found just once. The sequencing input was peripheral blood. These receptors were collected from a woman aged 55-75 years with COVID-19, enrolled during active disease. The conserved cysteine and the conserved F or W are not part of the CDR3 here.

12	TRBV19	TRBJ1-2	ASSIRWDSHGYT
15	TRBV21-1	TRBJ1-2	ASSEGQGRELAYGYT
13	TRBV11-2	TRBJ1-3	ASSLGQGVGNTIY
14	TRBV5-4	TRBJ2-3	ASSLVWAGGTDTQY
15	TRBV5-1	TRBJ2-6	ASSASGIPSGANVLT
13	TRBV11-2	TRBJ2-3	ASSLDPGMGDTQY
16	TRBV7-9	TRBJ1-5	ASSLTGTGDHSNQPQH
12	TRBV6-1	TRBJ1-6	ASSESHDNSPLH
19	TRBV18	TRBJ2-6	ASSPFITDRGDTSGANVLT
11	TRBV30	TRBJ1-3	AWSPYSGNTIY
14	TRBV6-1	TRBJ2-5	ASSEPGLAVQETQY
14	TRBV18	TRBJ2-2	ASSLQGATSTGELF
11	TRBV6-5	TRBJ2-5	ASRPTVQETQY
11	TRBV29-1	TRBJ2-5	SVEVSPQETQY
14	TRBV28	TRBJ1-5	ASSLGGTGASQPQH
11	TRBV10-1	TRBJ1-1	ASSESGAGEAF
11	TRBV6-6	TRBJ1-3	ASGRGLGNTIY
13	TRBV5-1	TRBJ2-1	ASSHEGSSYNEQF
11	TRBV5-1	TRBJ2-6	ASSPTVGNVLT
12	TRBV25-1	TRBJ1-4	ASSEYNTPGKLF
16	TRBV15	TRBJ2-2	ATSRGLTGQGAGGELF
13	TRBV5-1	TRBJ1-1	ASSLFGDANTEAF
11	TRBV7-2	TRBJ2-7	ASSLPSAYEQY
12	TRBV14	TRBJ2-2	ASSQVSSTGELF
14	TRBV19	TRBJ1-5	ASSPGTGGQGQPQH
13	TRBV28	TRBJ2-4	ASSSRDLAKNIQY
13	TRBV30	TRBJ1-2	AWSGRGGSNYGYT
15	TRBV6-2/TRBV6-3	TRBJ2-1	ASSYGGTSGTYNEQF
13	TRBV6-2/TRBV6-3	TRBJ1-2	ASSTTDRANYGYT
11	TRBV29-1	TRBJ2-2	SVSSTGAGELF
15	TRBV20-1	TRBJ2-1	SASAINSGLSDNEQF
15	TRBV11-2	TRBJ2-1	ASSLGGGLSGYNEQF
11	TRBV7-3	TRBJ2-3	ASSMSGTDTQY
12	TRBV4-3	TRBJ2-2	ASSQGPITGELF
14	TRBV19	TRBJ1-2	ASRRDRGKRYYGYT
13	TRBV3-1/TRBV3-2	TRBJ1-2	ASSRRRGGNYGYT
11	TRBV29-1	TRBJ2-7	SVGWGDSGEQY
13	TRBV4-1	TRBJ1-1	ASSQVPRASTEAF
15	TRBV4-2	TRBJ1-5	ASSHRQDSYSNQPQH
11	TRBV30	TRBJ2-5	ACRLAGVGTQY
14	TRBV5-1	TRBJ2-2	ASSIAGISNTGELF